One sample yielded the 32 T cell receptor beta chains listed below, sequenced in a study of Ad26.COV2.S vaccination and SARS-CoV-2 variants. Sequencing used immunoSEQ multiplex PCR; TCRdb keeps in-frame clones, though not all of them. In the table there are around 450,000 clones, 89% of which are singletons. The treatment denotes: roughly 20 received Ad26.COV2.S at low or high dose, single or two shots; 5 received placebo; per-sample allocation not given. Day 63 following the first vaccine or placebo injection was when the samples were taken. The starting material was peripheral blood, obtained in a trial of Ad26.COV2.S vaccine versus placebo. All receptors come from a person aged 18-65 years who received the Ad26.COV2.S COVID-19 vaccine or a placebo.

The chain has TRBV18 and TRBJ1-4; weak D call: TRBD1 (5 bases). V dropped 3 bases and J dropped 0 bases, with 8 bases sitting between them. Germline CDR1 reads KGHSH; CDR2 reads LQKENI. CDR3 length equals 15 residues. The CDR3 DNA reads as TGTGCCAGCTCACCCGTGACAGCAACTAATGAAAAACTGTTTTTT. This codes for CASSPVTATNEKLFF. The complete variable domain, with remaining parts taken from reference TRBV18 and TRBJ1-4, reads NAGVMQNPRHLVRRRGQEARLRCSPMKGHSHVYWYRQLPEEGLKFMVYLQKENIIDESGMPKERFSAEFPKEGPSILRIQQVVRGDSAAYFCASSPVTATNEKLFFGSGTQLSVL.

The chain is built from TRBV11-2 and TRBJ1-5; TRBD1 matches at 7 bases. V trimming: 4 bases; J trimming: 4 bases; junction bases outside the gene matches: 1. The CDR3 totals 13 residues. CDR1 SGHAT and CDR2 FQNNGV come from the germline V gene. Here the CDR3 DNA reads TGTGCCAGCAGCTCGGGACAGAATCAGCCCCAGCATTTT. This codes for CASSSGQNQPQHF.

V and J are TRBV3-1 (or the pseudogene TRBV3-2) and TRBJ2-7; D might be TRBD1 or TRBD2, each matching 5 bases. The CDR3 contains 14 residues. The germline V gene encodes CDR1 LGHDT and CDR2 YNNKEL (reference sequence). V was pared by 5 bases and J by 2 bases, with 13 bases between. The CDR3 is CASSGGSGPYEQYV. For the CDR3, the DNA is TGTGCCAGCAGCGGGGGAAGTGGTCCCTACGAGCAGTACGTC.

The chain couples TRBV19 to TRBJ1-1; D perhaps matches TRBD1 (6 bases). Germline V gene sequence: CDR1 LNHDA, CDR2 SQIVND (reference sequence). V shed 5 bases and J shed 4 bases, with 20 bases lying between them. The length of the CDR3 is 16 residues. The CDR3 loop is CASSRVTGGRGTEAFF. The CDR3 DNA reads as TGTGCCAGTAGTCGAGTGACTGGGGGGCGCGGCACTGAAGCTTTCTTT.

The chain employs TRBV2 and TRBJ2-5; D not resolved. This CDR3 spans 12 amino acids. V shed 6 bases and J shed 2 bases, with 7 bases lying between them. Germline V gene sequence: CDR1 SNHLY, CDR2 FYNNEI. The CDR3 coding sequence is TGTGCCAGCAGGCGAGGTCAAGAGACCCAGTACTTC. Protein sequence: CASRRGQETQYF.

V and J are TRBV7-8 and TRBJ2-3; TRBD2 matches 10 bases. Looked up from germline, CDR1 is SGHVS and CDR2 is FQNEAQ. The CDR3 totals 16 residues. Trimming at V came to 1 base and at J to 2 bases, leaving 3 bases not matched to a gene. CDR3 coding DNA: TGTGCCAGCAGCTTAGTTGGACTAGCGGACACAGATACGCAGTATTTT. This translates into CASSLVGLADTDTQYF.

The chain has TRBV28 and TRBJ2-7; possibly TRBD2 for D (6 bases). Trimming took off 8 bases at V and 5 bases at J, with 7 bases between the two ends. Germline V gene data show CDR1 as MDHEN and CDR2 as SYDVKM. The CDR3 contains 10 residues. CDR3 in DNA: TGTGCCAGCGCGGGGAACGAGCAGTACTTC. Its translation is CASAGNEQYF.

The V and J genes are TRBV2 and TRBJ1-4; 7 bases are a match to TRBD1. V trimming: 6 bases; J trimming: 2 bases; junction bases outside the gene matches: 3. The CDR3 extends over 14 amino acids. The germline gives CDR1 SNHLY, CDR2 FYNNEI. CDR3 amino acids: CASRRGPTNEKLFF. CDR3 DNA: TGTGCCAGCAGGAGGGGGCCCACTAATGAAAAACTGTTTTTT. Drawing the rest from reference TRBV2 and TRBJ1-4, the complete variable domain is EPEVTQTPSHQVTQMGQEVILRCVPISNHLYFYWYRQILGQKVEFLVSFYNNEISEKSEIFDDQFSVERPDGSNFTLKIRSTKLEDSAMYFCASRRGPTNEKLFFGSGTQLSVL.

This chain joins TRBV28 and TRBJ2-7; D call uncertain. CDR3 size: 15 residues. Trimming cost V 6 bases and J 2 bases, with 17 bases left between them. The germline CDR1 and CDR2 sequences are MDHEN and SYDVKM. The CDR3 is CASSSIAMVPYEQYV. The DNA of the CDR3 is TGTGCCAGCAGCTCTATCGCGATGGTTCCCTACGAGCAGTACGTC.

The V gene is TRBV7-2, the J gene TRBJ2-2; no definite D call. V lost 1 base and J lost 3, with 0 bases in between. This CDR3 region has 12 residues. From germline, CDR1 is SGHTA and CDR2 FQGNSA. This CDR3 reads CASSLDTGELFF. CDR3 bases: TGTGCCAGCAGCTTAGACACCGGGGAGCTGTTTTTT.

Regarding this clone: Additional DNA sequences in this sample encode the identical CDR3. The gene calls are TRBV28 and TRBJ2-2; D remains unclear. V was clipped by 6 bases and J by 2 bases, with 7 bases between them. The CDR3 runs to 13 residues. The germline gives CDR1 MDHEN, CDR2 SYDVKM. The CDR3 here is CASSHPNTGELFF. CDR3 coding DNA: TGTGCCAGCAGCCACCCAAACACCGGGGAGCTGTTTTTT.

CDR3 sequence reads: CASSRLTSGSFYNEQFF. The CDR3 DNA sequence: TGTGCCAGCTCACGCCTCACTAGCGGCAGTTTTTACAATGAGCAGTTCTTC. The rearrangement links TRBV18 to TRBJ2-1, with 8 bases matching TRBD2. Trimming cost V 4 bases and J 4 bases; bases outside gene matches: 12. The CDR3 totals 17 residues. The V gene's germline CDR1 is KGHSH and CDR2 LQKENI.

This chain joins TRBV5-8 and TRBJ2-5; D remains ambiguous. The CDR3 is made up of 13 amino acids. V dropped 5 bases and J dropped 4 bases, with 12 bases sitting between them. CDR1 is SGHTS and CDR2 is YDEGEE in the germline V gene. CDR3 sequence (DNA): TGTGCCAGCAGTCTCCCCAGGCGAGAGACCCAGTACTTC. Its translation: CASSLPRRETQYF.

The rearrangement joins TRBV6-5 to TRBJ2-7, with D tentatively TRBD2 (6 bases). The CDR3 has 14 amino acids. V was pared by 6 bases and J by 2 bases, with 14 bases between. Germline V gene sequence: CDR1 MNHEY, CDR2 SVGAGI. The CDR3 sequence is CASRGPGRTYEQYF. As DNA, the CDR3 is TGTGCCAGCAGGGGACCTGGGAGGACCTACGAGCAGTACTTC.

This CDR3 reads CASSERTGRSEKLFF. The DNA of the CDR3 is TGCGCCAGCAGCGAACGGACAGGGAGAAGTGAAAAACTGTTTTTT. The V call is TRBV5-1, the J call TRBJ1-4; 8 bases line up with TRBD1. The V gene's germline CDR1 is SGHRS and CDR2 YFSETQ. This CDR3 has 15 amino acids. Losses at the gene ends were 4 bases for V and 7 bases for J; bases not matched to a gene: 9.

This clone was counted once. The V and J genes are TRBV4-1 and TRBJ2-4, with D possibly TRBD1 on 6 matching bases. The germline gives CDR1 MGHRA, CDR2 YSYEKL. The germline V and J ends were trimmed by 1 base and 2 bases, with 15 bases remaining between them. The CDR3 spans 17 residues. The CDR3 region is CASSQGPQGKSKNIQYF. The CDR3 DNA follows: TGCGCCAGCAGCCAAGGCCCACAGGGAAAGTCCAAAAACATTCAGTACTTC.

The CDR3 bases are TGTGCCACCAGTGATCCGGGACAGGCTCACAATGAGCAGTTCTTC. Protein product: CATSDPGQAHNEQFF. The chain uses TRBV24-1 and TRBJ2-1, with 8 bases fitting TRBD1. J lost 5 bases, V lost 3 bases, and 5 bases had no gene match. The CDR3 sequence is 15 residues long. In germline, CDR1 is KGHDR, CDR2 SFDVKD.

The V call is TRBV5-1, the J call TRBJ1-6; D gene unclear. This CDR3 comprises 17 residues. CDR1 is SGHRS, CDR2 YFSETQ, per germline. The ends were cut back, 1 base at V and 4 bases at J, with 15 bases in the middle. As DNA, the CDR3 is TGCGCCAGCAGCTTGACCCCCACATCGGGATATAATTCACCCCTCCACTTT. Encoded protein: CASSLTPTSGYNSPLHF.

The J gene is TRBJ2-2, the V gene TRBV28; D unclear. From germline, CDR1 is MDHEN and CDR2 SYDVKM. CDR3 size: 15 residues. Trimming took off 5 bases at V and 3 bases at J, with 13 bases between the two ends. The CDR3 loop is CASSAHQEYTGELFF. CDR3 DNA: TGTGCCAGCAGTGCCCATCAGGAATACACCGGGGAGCTGTTTTTT.

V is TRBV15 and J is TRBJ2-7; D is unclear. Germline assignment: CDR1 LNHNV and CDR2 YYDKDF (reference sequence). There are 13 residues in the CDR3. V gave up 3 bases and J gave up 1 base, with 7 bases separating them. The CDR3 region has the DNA TGTGCCACCAGCAGGGTTAGGTCCTACGAGCAGTACGTC. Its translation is CATSRVRSYEQYV.

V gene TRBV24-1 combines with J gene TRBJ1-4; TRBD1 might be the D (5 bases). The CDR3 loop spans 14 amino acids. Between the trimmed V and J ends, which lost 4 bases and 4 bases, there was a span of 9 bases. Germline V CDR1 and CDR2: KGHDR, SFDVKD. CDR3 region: CATSENGGNEKLFF. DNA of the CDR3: TGTGCCACCAGTGAAAATGGGGGTAATGAAAAACTGTTTTTT.

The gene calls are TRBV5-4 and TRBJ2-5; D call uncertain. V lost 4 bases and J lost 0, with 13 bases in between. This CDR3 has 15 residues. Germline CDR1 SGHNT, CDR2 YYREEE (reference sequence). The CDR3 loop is CASSQVSKYQETQYF. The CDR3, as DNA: TGTGCCAGCAGCCAGGTCTCGAAGTACCAAGAGACCCAGTACTTC.

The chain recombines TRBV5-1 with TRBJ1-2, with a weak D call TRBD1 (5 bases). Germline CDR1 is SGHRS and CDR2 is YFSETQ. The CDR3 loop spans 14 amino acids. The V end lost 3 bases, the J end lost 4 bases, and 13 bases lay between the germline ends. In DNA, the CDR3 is TGCGCCAGCAGCTCCCGCGACAGCGGCTATGGCTACACCTTC. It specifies CASSSRDSGYGYTF.

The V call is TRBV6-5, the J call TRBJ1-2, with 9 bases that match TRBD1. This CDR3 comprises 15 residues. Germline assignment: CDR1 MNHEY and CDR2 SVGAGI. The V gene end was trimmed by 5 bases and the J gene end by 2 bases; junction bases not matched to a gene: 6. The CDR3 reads CASSTPGTGNYGYTF. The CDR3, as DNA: TGTGCCAGCAGTACCCCAGGGACAGGGAACTATGGCTACACCTTC.

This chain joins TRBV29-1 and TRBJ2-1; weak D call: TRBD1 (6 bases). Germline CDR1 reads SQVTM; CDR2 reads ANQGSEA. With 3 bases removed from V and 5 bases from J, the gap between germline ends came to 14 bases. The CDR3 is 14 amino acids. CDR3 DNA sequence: TGCAGCGTTGACTATCAGGGGTTTGACAATGAGCAGTTCTTC. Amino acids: CSVDYQGFDNEQFF.

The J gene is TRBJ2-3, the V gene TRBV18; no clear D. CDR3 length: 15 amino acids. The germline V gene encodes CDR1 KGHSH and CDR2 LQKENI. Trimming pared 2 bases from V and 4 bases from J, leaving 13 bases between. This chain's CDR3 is CASSPKVIAADTQYF. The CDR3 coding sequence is TGTGCCAGCTCACCAAAGGTTATCGCTGCAGATACGCAGTATTTT.

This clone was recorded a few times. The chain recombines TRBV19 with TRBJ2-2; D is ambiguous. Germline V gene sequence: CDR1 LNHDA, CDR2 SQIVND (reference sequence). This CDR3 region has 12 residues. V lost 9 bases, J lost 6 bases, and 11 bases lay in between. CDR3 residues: CASRDRPGELFF. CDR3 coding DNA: TGTGCCAGCAGAGACCGACCCGGGGAGCTGTTTTTT.

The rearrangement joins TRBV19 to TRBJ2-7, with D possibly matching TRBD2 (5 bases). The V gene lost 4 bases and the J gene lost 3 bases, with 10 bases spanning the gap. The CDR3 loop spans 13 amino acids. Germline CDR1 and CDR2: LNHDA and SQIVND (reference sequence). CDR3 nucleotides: TGTGCCAGTAGTAAGAGGGCGGGCTACGAGCAGTACGTC. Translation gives CASSKRAGYEQYV.

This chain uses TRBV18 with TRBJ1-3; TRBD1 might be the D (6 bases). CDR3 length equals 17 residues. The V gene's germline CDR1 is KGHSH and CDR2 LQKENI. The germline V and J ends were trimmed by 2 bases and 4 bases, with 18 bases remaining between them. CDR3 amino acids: CASSPVPGASSGNTIYF. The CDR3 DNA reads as TGTGCCAGCTCACCAGTCCCGGGGGCATCTTCGGGAAACACCATATATTTT.

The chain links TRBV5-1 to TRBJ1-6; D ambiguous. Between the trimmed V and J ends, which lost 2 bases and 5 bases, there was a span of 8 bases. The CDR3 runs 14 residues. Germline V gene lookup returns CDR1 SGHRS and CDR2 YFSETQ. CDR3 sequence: CASSLGLHNSPLHF. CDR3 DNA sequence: TGCGCCAGCAGCTTAGGTCTGCATAATTCACCCCTCCACTTT.

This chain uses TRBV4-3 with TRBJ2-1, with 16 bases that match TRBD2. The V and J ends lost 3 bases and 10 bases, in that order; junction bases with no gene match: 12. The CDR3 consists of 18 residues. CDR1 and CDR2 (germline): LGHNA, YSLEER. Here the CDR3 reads CASSQYGTSGGARWEQFF. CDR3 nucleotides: TGCGCCAGCAGCCAGTATGGGACTAGCGGGGGGGCAAGGTGGGAGCAGTTCTTC.

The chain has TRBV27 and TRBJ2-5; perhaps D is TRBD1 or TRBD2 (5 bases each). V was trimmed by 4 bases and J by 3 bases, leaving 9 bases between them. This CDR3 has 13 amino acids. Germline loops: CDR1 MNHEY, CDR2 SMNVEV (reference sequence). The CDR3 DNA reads TGTGCCAGCAGTTGGCAGGGAGAAGAGACCCAGTACTTC. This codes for CASSWQGEETQYF.